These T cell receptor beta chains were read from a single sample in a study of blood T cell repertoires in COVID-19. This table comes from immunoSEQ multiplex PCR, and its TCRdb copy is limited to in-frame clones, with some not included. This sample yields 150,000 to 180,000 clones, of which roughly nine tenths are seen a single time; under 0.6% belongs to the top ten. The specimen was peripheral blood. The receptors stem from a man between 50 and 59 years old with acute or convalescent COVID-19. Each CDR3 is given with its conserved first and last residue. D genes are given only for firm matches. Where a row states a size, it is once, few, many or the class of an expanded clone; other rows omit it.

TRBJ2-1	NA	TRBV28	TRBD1	TGTGCCAGCAGTCCCCCCTCAGACAGGGCCCCGCCCGATGAGCAGTTCTTC	CASSPPSDRAPPDEQFF
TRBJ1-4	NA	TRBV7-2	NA	TGTGCCAGCCGCATTGGACAGTCTAATGAAAAACTGTTTTTT	CASRIGQSNEKLFF
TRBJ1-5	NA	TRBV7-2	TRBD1	TGTGCCAGCAGCTTGACACAGGGGGCCGATCGGCCCCAGCATTTT	CASSLTQGADRPQHF
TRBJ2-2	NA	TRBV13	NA	TGTGCCAGCAGCTCTAACAGGGTAGGGGTAGACACCGGGGAGCTGTTTTTT	CASSSNRVGVDTGELFF
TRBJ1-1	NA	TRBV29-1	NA	TGCAGCGTCGGGACTCAGAACACTGAAGCTTTCTTT	CSVGTQNTEAFF
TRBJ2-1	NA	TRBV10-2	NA	TGCGCCAGCAGTGAGGGACAAAGAGTCGGTGAGCAGTTCTTC	CASSEGQRVGEQFF
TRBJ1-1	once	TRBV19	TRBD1	TGTGCCAGTAGTAACGGACAGGGCTCTTACACTGAAGCTTTCTTT	CASSNGQGSYTEAFF
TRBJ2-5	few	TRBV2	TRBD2	TGTGCCAGCAGTCCGGGACTAGCGGGATTGGAGACCCAGTACTTC	CASSPGLAGLETQYF
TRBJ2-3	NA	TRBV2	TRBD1	TGTGCCAGCAGTGGGACAGGGCTTTTTGCAGATACGCAGTATTTT	CASSGTGLFADTQYF
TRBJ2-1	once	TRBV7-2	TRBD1	TGTGCCAGCAGCATAGACAGGGACAATGAGCAGTTCTTC	CASSIDRDNEQFF
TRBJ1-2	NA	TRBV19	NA	TGTGCCAGTACCCCAACCGGGACAACTAACTATGGCTACACCTTC	CASTPTGTTNYGYTF
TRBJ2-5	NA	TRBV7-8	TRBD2	TGTGCCAGCAGCTTATGGGAGGGGCTGGAGACCCAGTACTTC	CASSLWEGLETQYF
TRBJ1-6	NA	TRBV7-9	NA	TGTGCCAGCAGCTCAGGTGGTTGGAAAGATTCACCCCTCCACTTT	CASSSGGWKDSPLHF
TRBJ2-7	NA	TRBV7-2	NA	TGTGCCAGCAGCTTAGGGGCGGGGCTTTCCTACGAGCAGTACTTC	CASSLGAGLSYEQYF
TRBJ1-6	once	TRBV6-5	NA	TGTGCCAGCAGTCCCCGCGTCGTAGCGGGTTCACCCCTCCACTTT	CASSPRVVAGSPLHF
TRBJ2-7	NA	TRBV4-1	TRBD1	TGCGCCAGCAGCCAAGATGACAGGGGCTACGAGCAGTACTTC	CASSQDDRGYEQYF
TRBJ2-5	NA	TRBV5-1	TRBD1	TGCGCCAGCAGCTTGGGACAGGGTAGGGGAGAGACCCAGTACTTC	CASSLGQGRGETQYF
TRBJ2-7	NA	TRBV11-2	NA	TGTGCCAGCAGCTTTAAACCAGGGTCATCCTACGAGCAGTACTTC	CASSFKPGSSYEQYF
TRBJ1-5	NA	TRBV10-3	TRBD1	TGTGCCATCAGTGTACAGGGGGTTCAGCCCCAGCATTTT	CAISVQGVQPQHF
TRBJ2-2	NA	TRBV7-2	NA	TGTGCCAGCAGCCCTCACACCGGGGAGCTGTTTTTT	CASSPHTGELFF
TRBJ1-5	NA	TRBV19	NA	TGTGCCAGTAATCAAGCCCCCCGTAACAATCAGCCCCAGCATTTT	CASNQAPRNNQPQHF
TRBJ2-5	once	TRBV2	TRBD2	TGTGCCAGCAATAAACTCCGTACTAGCGGGGTCCAAGAGACCCAGTACTTC	CASNKLRTSGVQETQYF
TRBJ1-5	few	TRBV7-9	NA	TGTGCCAGCAGCCGGGGGAATCAGCCCCAGCATTTT	CASSRGNQPQHF
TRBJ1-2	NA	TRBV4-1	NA	TGCGCCAGCAGCCAAGTGGACAGTCCCCTCTATGGCTACACCTTC	CASSQVDSPLYGYTF
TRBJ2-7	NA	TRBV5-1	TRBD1	TGCGCCAGCAGCTTTGGACAGGGGGGCTACGAGCAGTACTTC	CASSFGQGGYEQYF
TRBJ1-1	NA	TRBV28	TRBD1	TGTGCCAGCAGTTTCAACAGGGGAGTCTGGAACACTGAAGCTTTCTTT	CASSFNRGVWNTEAFF
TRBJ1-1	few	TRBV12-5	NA	TGTGCTAGTGGTTACCAAACAGGAACTCAGAACACTGAAGCTTTCTTT	CASGYQTGTQNTEAFF
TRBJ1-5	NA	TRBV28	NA	TGTGCCAGCAGTTTCGGGGGGACCGGGCAGCCCCAGCATTTT	CASSFGGTGQPQHF
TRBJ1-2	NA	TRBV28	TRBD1	TGTGCCAGCAGTATTACAGGGGCGGATGGCTACACCTTC	CASSITGADGYTF
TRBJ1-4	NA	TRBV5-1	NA	TGCGCCAGCAGCTTGGCCCCAATAGCAACTAATGAAAAACTGTTTTTT	CASSLAPIATNEKLFF
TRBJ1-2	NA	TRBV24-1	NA	TGTGCCACCAGTGACCCAGGGGGCTACACCTTC	CATSDPGGYTF
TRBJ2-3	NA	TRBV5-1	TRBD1	TGCGCCAGCAGCCGACAGGGAAGCACAGATACGCAGTATTTT	CASSRQGSTDTQYF
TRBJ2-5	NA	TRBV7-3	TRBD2	TGTGCCAGCAGCGCTGGGTTCGCGGGGGGCCAAGAGACCCAGTACTTC	CASSAGFAGGQETQYF
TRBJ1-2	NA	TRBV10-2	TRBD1	TGCGCCAGCAGTGCACAACAGGGGGGAATTGATGAAACCTTC	CASSAQQGGIDETF
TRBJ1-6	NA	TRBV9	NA	TGTGCCAGCACCCCAGGGTGGGGGGGAGGTTCACCCCTCCACTTT	CASTPGWGGGSPLHF
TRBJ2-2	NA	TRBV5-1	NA	TGCGCCAGCAGCTACGGGGATTCGAACACCGGGGAGCTGTTTTTT	CASSYGDSNTGELFF
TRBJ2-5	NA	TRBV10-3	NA	TGTGCCATCAGCGAAAGCGGCAGCCGAGAGACCCAGTACTTC	CAISESGSRETQYF
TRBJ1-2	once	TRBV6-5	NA	TGTGCCAGCAGGAACGACGGGGACACCTATGGCTACACCTTC	CASRNDGDTYGYTF
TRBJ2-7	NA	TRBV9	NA	TGTGCCAGCAGCGTAGAAGAGTCCGAGCAGTACTTC	CASSVEESEQYF
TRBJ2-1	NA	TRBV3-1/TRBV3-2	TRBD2	TGTGCCAGCAGCCAAGATTGGGCTAGCGGGGGCAATGAGCAGTTCTTC	CASSQDWASGGNEQFF
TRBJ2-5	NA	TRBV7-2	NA	TGTGCCAGCAGCCCGGGTAGCCGCCAAGAGACCCAGTACTTC	CASSPGSRQETQYF
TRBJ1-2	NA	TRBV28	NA	TGTGCCAGCAGTTTCGGTCAGGGTCGCTATGGCTACACCTTC	CASSFGQGRYGYTF